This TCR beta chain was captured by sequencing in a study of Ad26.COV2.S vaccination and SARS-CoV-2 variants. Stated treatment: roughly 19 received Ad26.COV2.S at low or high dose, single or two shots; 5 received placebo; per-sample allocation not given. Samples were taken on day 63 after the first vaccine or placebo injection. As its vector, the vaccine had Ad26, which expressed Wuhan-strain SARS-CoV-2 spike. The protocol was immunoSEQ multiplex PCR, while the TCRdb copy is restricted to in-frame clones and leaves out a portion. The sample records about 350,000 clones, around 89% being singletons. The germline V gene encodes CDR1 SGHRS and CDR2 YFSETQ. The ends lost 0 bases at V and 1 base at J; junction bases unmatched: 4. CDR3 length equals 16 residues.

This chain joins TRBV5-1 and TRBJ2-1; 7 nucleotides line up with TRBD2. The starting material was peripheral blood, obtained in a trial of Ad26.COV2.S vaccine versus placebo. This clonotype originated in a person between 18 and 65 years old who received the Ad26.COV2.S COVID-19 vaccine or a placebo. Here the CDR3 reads CASSLEAGVSYNEQFF. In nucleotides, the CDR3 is TGCGCCAGCAGCTTGGAGGCGGGAGTGTCCTACAATGAGCAGTTCTTC.